These 6 T cell receptor beta chains were all obtained from the same sample, sequenced in a study of radiotherapy plus CTLA-4 blockade in lung cancer (dated by TCRdb to between 2017 and 2018). The library was generated by the immunoSEQ multiplex PCR assay. Drawn from immuneACCESS, this table holds only the in-frame rearrangements with V and J called that TCRdb kept. Clones are partly lost; checked studies trace under half to an unresolved V gene and leave the rest unexplained. A total of 23,000 or so clones appear in this sample, approximately 74% of them only once. The ten largest clones capture 3% to 4% of the sample. The sample was peripheral blood, taken from a patient treated with radiotherapy plus ipilimumab. The receptors here all came from a human donor with non-small cell lung cancer whose response to radiotherapy plus ipilimumab could not be evaluated.

The genes are TRBV29-1 and TRBJ2-3; D unclear. Germline V gene data show CDR1 as SQVTM and CDR2 as ANQGSEA. The CDR3 has 14 amino acids. Deletions cut 4 bases from V and 0 bases from J, with 11 bases between. CDR3 residues: CSVGQIPSTDTQYF. Written as DNA, the CDR3 is TGCAGCGTTGGGCAGATACCGAGCACAGATACGCAGTATTTT.

This clone was counted a few times. The J gene is TRBJ2-1, the V gene TRBV11-3; D is uncertain. The CDR3 length is 13 residues. The ends were cut back, 5 bases at V and 6 bases at J, with 11 bases in the middle. The germline V gene encodes CDR1 SGHNT and CDR2 YENEEA. The CDR3 is CASSVLTGNEQFF. The CDR3 DNA reads TGTGCCAGCAGCGTTTTAACTGGCAATGAGCAGTTCTTC.

A few counts support this clone. CDR3 loop: CASSFGDRVLTEQYF. The CDR3 nucleotides are TGCGCCAGCAGCTTCGGGGACAGGGTTTTAACCGAGCAGTACTTC. The genes are TRBV5-1 and TRBJ2-7; 9 bases line up with TRBD1. The germline CDR1 and CDR2 sequences are SGHRS and YFSETQ. The CDR3 is made up of 15 amino acids. The trim removed 2 bases at V and 6 bases at J, leaving 9 bases unmatched.

The chain combines TRBV10-2 with TRBJ2-3; D unresolved. The CDR3 spans 15 residues. The V gene lost 3 bases and the J gene lost 0 bases, with 10 bases spanning the gap. CDR1 is WSHSY, CDR2 SAAADI, per germline. Here the CDR3 DNA reads TGCGCCAGCAGTGATTCGTCAGTTAGCACAGATACGCAGTATTTT. Translation: CASSDSSVSTDTQYF.

The rearrangement uses TRBV15 and TRBJ2-1; possible D gene TRBD2, 7 bases. The V end lost 1 base, the J end lost 9 bases, and 13 bases lay between the germline ends. The germline gives CDR1 LNHNV, CDR2 YYDKDF (reference sequence). The CDR3 is 14 amino acids. The CDR3, as DNA: TGTGCCACCAGCAGAGCAGATAGGGGGGGTGAGCAGTTCTTC. It is translated as CATSRADRGGEQFF.

The rearrangement joins TRBV5-8 to TRBJ2-1; 10 nucleotides align to TRBD1. This CDR3 is built from 16 residues. With V trimmed by 0 bases and J by 0 bases, 0 bases remained unmatched. Germline V gene lookup returns CDR1 SGHTS and CDR2 YDEGEE. CDR3 sequence (DNA): TGTGCCAGCAGCTTGGGGACAGGGGGCTCCTACAATGAGCAGTTCTTC. It specifies CASSLGTGGSYNEQFF.